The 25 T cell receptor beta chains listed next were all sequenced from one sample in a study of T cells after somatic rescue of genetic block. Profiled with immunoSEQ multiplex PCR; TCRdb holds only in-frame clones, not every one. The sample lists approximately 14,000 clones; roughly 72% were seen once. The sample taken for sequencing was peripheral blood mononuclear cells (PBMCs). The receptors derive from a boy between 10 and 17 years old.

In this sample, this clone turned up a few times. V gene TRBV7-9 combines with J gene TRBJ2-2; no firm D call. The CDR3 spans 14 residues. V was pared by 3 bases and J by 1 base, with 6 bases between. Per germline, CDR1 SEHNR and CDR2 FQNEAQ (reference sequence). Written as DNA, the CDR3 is TGTGCCAGCAGCTTCTACCGGAACACCGGGGAGCTGTTTTTT. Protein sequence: CASSFYRNTGELFF.

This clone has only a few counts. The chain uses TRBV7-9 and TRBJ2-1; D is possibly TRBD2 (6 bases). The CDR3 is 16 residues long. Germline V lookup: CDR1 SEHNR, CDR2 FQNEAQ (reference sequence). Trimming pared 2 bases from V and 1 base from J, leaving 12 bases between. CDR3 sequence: CASSLRSGLSYNEQFF. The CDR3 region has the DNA TGTGCCAGCAGCTTAAGGAGCGGGCTTTCCTACAATGAGCAGTTCTTC. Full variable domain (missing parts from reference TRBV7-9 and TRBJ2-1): DTGVSQNPRHKITKRGQNVTFRCDPISEHNRLYWYRQTLGQGPEFLTYFQNEAQLEKSRLLSDRFSAERPKGSFSTLEIQRTEQGDSAMYLCASSLRSGLSYNEQFFGPGTRLTVL.

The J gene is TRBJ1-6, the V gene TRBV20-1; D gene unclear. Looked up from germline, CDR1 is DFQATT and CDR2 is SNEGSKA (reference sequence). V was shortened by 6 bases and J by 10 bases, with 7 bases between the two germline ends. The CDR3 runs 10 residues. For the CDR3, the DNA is TGCAGTGCGCTAGGATCACCCCTCCACTTT. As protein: CSALGSPLHF.

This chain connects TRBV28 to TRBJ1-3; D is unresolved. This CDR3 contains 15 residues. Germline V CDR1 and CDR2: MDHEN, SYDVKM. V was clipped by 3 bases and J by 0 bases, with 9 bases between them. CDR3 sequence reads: CASSLHFPSGNTIYF. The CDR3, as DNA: TGTGCCAGCAGTTTGCACTTCCCCTCTGGAAACACCATATATTTT.

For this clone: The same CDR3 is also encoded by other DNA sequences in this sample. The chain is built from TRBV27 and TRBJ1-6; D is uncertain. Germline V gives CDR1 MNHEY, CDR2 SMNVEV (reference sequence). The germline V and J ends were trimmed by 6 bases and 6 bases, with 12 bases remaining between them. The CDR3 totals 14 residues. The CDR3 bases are TGTGCCAGCAGCTTACCGGGGTTTAATTCACCCCTCCACTTT. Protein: CASSLPGFNSPLHF.

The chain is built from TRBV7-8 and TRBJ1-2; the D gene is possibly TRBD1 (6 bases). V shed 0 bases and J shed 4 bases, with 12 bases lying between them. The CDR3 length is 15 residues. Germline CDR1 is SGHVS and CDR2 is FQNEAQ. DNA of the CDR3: TGTGCCAGCAGCTTAGCTCTAGGGGGAACCTATGGCTACACCTTC. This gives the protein CASSLALGGTYGYTF.

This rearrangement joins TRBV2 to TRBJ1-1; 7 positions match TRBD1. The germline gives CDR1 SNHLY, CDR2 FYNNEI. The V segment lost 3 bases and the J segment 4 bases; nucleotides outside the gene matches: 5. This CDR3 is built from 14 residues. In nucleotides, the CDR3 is TGTGCCAGCAGTGAGTCGACAGGGAGCACTGAAGCTTTCTTT. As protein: CASSESTGSTEAFF. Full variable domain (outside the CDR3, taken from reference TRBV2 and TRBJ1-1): EPEVTQTPSHQVTQMGQEVILRCVPISNHLYFYWYRQILGQKVEFLVSFYNNEISEKSEIFDDQFSVERPDGSNFTLKIRSTKLEDSAMYFCASSESTGSTEAFFGQGTRLTVV.

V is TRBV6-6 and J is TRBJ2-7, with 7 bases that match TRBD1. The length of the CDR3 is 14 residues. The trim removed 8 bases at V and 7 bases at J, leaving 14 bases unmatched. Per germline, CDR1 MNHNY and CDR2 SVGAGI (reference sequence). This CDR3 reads CASETRGQIGEQYF. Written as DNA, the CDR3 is TGTGCCAGCGAGACCCGGGGACAGATTGGGGAGCAGTACTTC.

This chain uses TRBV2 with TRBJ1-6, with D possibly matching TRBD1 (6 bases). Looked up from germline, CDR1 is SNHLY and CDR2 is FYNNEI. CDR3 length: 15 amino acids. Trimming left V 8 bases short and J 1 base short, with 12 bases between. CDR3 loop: CASSIGGSYNSPLHF. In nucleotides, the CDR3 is TGTGCCAGCTCTATAGGGGGATCCTATAATTCACCCCTCCACTTT.

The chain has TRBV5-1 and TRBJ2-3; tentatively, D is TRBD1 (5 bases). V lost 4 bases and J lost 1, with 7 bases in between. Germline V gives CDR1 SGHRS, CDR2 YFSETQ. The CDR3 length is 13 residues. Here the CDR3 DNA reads TGCGCCAGCAGCCTAGGGGGCACAGATACGCAGTATTTT. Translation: CASSLGGTDTQYF. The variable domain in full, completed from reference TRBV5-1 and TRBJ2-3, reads KAGVTQTPRYLIKTRGQQVTLSCSPISGHRSVSWYQQTPGQGLQFLFEYFSETQRNKGNFPGRFSGRQFSNSRSEMNVSTLELGDSALYLCASSLGGTDTQYFGPGTRLTVL.

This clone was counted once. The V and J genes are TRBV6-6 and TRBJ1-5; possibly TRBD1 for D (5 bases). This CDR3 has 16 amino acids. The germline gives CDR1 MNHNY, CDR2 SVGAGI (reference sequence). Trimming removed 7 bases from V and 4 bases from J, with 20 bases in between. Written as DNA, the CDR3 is TGTGCCAGCAAGGGGAAAACAACGGGTGGAAATCAGCCCCAGCATTTT. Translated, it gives CASKGKTTGGNQPQHF.

Written as DNA, the CDR3 is TGTGCCAGCAGTTTCCAGGACACCGGGGAGCTGTTTTTT. Translating it yields CASSFQDTGELFF. The genes are TRBV6-1 and TRBJ2-2; D is undetermined. V gave up 5 bases and J gave up 3 bases, with 7 bases separating them. Germline loops: CDR1 MNHNS, CDR2 SASEGT. This CDR3 is built from 13 residues.

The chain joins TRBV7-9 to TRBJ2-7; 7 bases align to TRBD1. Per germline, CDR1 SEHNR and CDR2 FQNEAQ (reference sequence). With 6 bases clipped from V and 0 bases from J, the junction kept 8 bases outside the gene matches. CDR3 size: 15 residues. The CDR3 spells CASRIGGTASYEQYF. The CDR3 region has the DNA TGTGCCAGCAGGATAGGTGGGACAGCCTCCTACGAGCAGTACTTC.

The chain's CDR3 is CASTGQGQETQYF. The CDR3 coding sequence is TGTGCCAGCACGGGACAGGGTCAAGAGACCCAGTACTTC. The V and J genes are TRBV2 and TRBJ2-5; 9 bases fit TRBD1. After removal of 7 bases from V and 2 bases from J, the junction contained 2 bases not matched to a gene. The length of the CDR3 is 13 residues. In germline, CDR1 is SNHLY, CDR2 FYNNEI.

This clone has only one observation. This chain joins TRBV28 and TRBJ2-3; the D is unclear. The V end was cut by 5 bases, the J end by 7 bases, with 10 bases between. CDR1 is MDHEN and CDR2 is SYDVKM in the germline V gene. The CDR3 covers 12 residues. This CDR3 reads CASSPLGNTQYF. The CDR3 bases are TGTGCCAGCAGTCCTCTAGGAAATACGCAGTATTTT.

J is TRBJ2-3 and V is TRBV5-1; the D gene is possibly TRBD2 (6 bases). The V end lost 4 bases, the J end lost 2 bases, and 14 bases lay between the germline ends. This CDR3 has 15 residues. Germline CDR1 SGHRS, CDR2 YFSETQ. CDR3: CASSEFGGDTDTQYF. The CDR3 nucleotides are TGCGCCAGCAGCGAATTTGGCGGGGACACAGATACGCAGTATTTT.

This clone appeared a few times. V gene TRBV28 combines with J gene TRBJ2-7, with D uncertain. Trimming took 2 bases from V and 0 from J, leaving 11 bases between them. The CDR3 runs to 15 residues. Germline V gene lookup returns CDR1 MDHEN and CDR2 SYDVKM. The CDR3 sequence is CASSLIPGDSYEQYF. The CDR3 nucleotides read TGTGCCAGCAGTTTAATCCCAGGAGACTCCTACGAGCAGTACTTC.

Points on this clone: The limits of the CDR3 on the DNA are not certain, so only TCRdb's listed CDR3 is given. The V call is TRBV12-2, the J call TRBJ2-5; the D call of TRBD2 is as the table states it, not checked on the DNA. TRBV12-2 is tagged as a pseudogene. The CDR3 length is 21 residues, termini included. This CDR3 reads CASRLGLCKSLSAAGKETQYF.

The CDR3 here is CASNFRKTYGYTF. As DNA, the CDR3 is TGTGCCAGCAACTTTCGAAAGACCTATGGCTACACCTTC. The V and J genes are TRBV5-2 and TRBJ1-2. TRBV5-2 is a listed pseudogene. This CDR3 is 13 amino acids long.

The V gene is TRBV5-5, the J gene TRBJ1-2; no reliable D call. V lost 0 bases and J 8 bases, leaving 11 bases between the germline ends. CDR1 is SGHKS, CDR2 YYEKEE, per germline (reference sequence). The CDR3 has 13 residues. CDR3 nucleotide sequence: TGTGCCAGCAGCTTGGCGCTGGGCGCGGGCTACACCTTC. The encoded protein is CASSLALGAGYTF.

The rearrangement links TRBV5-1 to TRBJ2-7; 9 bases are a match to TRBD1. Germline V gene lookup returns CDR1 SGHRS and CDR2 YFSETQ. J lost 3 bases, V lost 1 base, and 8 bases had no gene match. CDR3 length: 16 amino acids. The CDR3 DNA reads TGCGCCAGCAGCTTGATAACAGGGGGCAAGAACTACGAGCAGTACTTC. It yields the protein CASSLITGGKNYEQYF.

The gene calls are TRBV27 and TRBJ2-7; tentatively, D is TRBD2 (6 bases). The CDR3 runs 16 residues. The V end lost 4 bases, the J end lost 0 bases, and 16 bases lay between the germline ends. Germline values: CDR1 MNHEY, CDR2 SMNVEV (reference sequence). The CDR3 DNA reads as TGTGCCAGCAGTTCCGCCGGGACTGCTATCTCCTACGAGCAGTACTTC. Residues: CASSSAGTAISYEQYF.

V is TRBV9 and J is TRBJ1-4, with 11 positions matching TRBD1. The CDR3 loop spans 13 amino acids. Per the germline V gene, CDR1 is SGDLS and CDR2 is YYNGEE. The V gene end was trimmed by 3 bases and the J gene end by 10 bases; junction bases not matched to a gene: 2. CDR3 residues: CASSEGTGGKLFF. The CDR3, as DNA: TGTGCCAGCAGCGAGGGGACAGGGGGAAAACTGTTTTTT. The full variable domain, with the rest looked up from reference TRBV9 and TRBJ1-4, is DSGVTQTPKHLITATGQRVTLRCSPRSGDLSVYWYQQSLDQGLQFLIQYYNGEERAKGNILERFSAQQFPDLHSELNLSSLELGDSALYFCASSEGTGGKLFFGSGTQLSVL.

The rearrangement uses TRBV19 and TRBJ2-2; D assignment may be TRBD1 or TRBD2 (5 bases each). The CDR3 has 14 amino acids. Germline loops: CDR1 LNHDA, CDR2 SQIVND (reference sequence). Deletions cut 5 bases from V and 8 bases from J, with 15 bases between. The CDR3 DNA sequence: TGTGCCAGTAGTCGGGCAGCTTGGGGGGGGGAGCTGTTTTTT. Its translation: CASSRAAWGGELFF.

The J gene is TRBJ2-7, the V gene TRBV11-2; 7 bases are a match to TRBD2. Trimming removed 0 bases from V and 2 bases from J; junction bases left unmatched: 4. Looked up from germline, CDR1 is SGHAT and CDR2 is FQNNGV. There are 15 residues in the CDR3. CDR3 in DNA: TGTGCCAGCAGCTTAGATTTCGCGGGGGCCTACGAGCAGTACTTC. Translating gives CASSLDFAGAYEQYF. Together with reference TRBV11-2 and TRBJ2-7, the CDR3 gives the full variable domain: EAGVAQSPRYKIIEKRQSVAFWCNPISGHATLYWYQQILGQGPKLLIQFQNNGVVDDSQLPKDRFSAERLKGVDSTLKIQPAKLEDSAVYLCASSLDFAGAYEQYFGPGTRLTVT.